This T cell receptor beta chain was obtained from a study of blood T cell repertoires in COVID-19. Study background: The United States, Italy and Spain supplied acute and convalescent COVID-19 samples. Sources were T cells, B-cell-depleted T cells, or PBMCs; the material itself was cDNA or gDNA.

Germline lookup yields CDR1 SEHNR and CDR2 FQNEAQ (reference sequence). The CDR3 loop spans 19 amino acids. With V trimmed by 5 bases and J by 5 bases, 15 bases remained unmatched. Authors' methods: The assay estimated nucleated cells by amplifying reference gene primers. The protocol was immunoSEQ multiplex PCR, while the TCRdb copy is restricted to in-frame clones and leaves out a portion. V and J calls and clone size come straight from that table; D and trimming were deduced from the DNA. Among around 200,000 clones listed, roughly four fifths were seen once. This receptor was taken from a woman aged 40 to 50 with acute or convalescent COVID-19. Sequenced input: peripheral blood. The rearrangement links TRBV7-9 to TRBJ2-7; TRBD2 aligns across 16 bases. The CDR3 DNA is TGTGCCAGCAGCCTCTACCCGGGGACTAGCGGGAGGGCCGCCAACGAGCAGTACTTC. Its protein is CASSLYPGTSGRAANEQYF. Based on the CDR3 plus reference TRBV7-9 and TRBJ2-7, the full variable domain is DTGVSQNPRHKITKRGQNVTFRCDPISEHNRLYWYRQTLGQGPEFLTYFQNEAQLEKSRLLSDRFSAERPKGSFSTLEIQRTEQGDSAMYLCASSLYPGTSGRAANEQYFGPGTRLTVT.